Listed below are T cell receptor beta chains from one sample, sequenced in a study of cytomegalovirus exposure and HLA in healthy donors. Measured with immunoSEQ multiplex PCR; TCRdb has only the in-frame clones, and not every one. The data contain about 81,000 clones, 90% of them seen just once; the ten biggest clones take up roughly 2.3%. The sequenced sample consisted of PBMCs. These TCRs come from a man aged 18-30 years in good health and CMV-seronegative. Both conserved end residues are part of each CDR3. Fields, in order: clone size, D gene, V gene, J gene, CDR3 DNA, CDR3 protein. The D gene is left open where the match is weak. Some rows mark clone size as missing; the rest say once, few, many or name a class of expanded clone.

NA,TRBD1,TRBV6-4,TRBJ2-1,TGTGCCAGCAGTGAGGACAGGGGCTCCTACAATGAGCAGTTCTTC,CASSEDRGSYNEQFF
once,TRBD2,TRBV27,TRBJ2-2,TGTGCCAGCAGACGACTAGCGGGAGAAGGGGAACCGGGCGGGGAGCTGTTTTTT,CASRRLAGEGEPGGELFF
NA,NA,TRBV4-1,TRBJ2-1,TGCGCCAGCAGCCAAGTCCTCTCGAGCTCCTACAATGAGCAGTTCTTC,CASSQVLSSSYNEQFF
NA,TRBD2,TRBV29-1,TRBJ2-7,TGCAGCGTTGTATGGCGGGAGGGCCCCTACGAGCAGTACTTC,CSVVWREGPYEQYF
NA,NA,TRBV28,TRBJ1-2,TGTGCCAGCAGTTTACGGGCCCGAGGGCGCTGGCGAGGCTACACCTTC,CASSLRARGRWRGYTF
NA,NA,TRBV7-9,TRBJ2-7,TGTGCCAGCAGCTTCCTCTACGAGCAGTACTTC,CASSFLYEQYF
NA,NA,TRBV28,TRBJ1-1,TGTGCCAGCAGTCGCGGTCAGATCATGAACACTGAAGCTTTCTTT,CASSRGQIMNTEAFF
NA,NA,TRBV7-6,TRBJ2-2,TGTGCCAGCAGCTCACAGGGACATACGAACACCGGGGAGCTGTTTTTT,CASSSQGHTNTGELFF
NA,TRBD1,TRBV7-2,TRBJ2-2,TGTGCCAGCAGCTTAGAAGGACAGGGGTTTAAAAAGGACACCGGGGAGCTGTTTTTT,CASSLEGQGFKKDTGELFF
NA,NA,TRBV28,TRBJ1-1,TGTGCCAGCAGTTTCGCTGTAGGGTGGGGCGATGTAGCTTTCTTT,CASSFAVGWGDVAFF
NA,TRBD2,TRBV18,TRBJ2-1,TGTGCCAGCTCACCACAGACGGGGGGTAGTGTCTTC,CASSPQTGGSVF
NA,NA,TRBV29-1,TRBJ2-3,TGCAGCGTTGATCCGATCAGTCTCACAGATACGCAGTATTTT,CSVDPISLTDTQYF
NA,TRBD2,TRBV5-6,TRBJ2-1,TGTGCCAGCAGCCTGGCCGGGGGGGACGGCTGGCAGTTCTTC,CASSLAGGDGWQFF
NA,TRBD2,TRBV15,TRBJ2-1,TGTGCCACCAGCGCGAGCGGGAGCGTCTACAATGAGCAGTTCTTC,CATSASGSVYNEQFF
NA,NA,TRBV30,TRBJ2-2,TGTGCCTGGAGTGTAACCCAGGGGATGTTTACCGGGGAGCTGTTTTTT,CAWSVTQGMFTGELFF
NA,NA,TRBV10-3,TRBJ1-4,TGTGCCATCAGTGAAACAGGCAACGTCGGCGAAAAACTGTTTTTT,CAISETGNVGEKLFF
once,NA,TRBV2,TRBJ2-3,TGTGCCAGCAGGACTAGCTGGAGGGGGACAGATACGCAGTATTTT,CASRTSWRGTDTQYF
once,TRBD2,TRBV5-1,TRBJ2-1,TGCGCCAGCAGCTTGGGACTGACTAGCGGACCTCAATACAATGAGCAGTTCTTC,CASSLGLTSGPQYNEQFF
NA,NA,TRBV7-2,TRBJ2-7,TGTGCCAGCAGAACAACCTACGAGCAGTACTTC,CASRTTYEQYF
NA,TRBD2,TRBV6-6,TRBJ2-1,TGTGCCAGCAGTCCCTCGGGCGGGAGCCCCTACAATGAGCAGTTCTTC,CASSPSGGSPYNEQFF
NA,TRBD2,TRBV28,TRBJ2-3,TGTGCCAGCAGTCAGACTAGCGGCTACACAGATACGCAGTATTTT,CASSQTSGYTDTQYF
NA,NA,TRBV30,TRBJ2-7,TGTGCCTGGAGTGTTTACGAGAACCCAGCACAGGGAACCTACGAGCAGTACTTC,CAWSVYENPAQGTYEQYF
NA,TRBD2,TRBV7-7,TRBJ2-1,TGTGCCAGCAGCCCGGGACTAGTAGGCGATGAGCAGTTCTTC,CASSPGLVGDEQFF
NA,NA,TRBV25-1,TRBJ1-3,TGTGCCAGCAGTGAGGGCCAGGGGAAAAACACCATATATTTT,CASSEGQGKNTIYF
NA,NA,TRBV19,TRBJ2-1,TGTGCCAGTTCGTGGGGGCCGTCTGGAAATGAGCAGTTCTTC,CASSWGPSGNEQFF
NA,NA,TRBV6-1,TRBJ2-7,TGTGCCAGCAGCGCCCCAGAAACCTCACGCTACGAGCAGTACTTC,CASSAPETSRYEQYF
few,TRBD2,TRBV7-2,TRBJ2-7,TGTGCCACCCTGAGGCTAGCGGGAGGACACGCCTACGAGCAGTACTTC,CATLRLAGGHAYEQYF
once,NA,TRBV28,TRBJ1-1,TGTGCCAGCAGTTACCCTGGTGGAGGCGTGAACACTGAAGCTTTCTTT,CASSYPGGGVNTEAFF
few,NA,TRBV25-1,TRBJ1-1,TGTGCCAGCAGTGACCCACCAGCAGGTGAAGCTTTCTTT,CASSDPPAGEAFF
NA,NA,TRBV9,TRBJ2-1,TGTGCCAGCAGCGTACAGGTTAACAATGAGCAGTTCTTC,CASSVQVNNEQFF
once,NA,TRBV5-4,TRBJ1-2,TGTGCCAGCAGCATAAAGGCGACAGGCGAAGGCTACACCTTC,CASSIKATGEGYTF
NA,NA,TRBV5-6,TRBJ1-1,TGTGCCAGCAGCTTGGCAGCAGGGCCCACTGAAGCTTTCTTT,CASSLAAGPTEAFF
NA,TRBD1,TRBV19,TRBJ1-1,TGTGCCAGTAGTCTGACAGGGGGGGACACTGAAGCTTTCTTT,CASSLTGGDTEAFF
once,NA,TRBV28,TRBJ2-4,TGTGCCAGCAGTTTACCCTTTGGGGGGGCGAACATTCAGTACTTC,CASSLPFGGANIQYF
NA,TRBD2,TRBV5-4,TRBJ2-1,TGTGCCAGCAGCTTGGGGGTGGTTGGGACTAGGGGAAATGAGCAGTTCTTC,CASSLGVVGTRGNEQFF
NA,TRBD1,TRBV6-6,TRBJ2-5,TGTGCCAGCTCTGAGGGACAGAAGACCCAGTACTTC,CASSEGQKTQYF
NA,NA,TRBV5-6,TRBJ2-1,TGTGCCAGCAGCTTGGACAGATACAATGAGCAGTTCTTC,CASSLDRYNEQFF
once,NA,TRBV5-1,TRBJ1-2,TGCGCCAGCAGCTTGGAAGGGGTCCCGGGCGGCTACACCTTC,CASSLEGVPGGYTF
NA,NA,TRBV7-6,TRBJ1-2,TGTGCCAGCAGCTTACCGGGGGTTGGTCGCTACACCTTC,CASSLPGVGRYTF
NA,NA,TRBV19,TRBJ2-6,TGTGCCAGTAGGAACAGGGTCGCGTCTGGGGCCAACGTCCTGACTTTC,CASRNRVASGANVLTF
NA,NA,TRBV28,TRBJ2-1,TGTGCCAGCAGTTGGGTAGCGGTCACCTACAATGAGCAGTTCTTC,CASSWVAVTYNEQFF
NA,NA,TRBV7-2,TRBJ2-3,TGTGCCAGCAGCTTAACTGGGACTAGCACAGATACGCAGTATTTT,CASSLTGTSTDTQYF
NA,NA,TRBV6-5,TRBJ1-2,TGTGCCAGCAGTTACTCGACAGGTACGGACTATGGCTACACCTTC,CASSYSTGTDYGYTF
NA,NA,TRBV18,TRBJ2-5,TGTGCCAGCTCACACGGGGTGGGAGAGACCCAGTACTTC,CASSHGVGETQYF
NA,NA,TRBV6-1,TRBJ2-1,TGTGCCAGCAGTGAATTTCCCCCGGGGGTGCGGGAAAATGAGCAGTTCTTC,CASSEFPPGVRENEQFF
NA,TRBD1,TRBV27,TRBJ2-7,TGTGCCAGCAGTTCACGAGACAGGGTTCGGTCCTACGAGCAGTACTTC,CASSSRDRVRSYEQYF
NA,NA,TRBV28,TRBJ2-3,TGTGCCAGCAGTTTATGGGCCCCGGGGGGCACAGATACGCAGTATTTT,CASSLWAPGGTDTQYF
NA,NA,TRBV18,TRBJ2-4,TGTGCCAGCTCACCACTCGCAGGGACAACACTAGCCAAAAACATTCAGTACTTC,CASSPLAGTTLAKNIQYF
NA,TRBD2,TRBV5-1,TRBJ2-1,TGCGCCAGCGGTCGACTAGCGGTAGACAATGAGCAGTTCTTC,CASGRLAVDNEQFF
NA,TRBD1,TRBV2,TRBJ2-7,TGTGCCAGGGGACAGGGGGTTTCCTACGAGCAGTACTTC,CARGQGVSYEQYF
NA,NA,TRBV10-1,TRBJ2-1,TGCGCCAGCCAGAAGGAGGGGACCAGTGAGCAGTTCTTC,CASQKEGTSEQFF
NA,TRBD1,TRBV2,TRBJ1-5,TGTGCCAGCAGCCCCTTTTCGACAGGGGGCATAGAGAGCAATCAGCCCCAGCATTTT,CASSPFSTGGIESNQPQHF
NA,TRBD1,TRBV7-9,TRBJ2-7,TGTTCCAGCAGCCCAAGTCTTTTAGGGACAGGGGGATTCTACGAGCAGTACTTC,CSSSPSLLGTGGFYEQYF
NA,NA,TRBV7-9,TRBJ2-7,TGTGCCAGCAGCTTAATCGGCGGTGGCGAGCAGTACTTC,CASSLIGGGEQYF
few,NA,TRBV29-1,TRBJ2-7,TGCAGCGTTGAAGCCTCCTCCTACGAGCAGTACTTC,CSVEASSYEQYF
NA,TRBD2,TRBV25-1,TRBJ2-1,TGTGCCAGTAAAGGACTAGCGGGAGGTTCGGCGTACAATGAGCAGTTCTTC,CASKGLAGGSAYNEQFF
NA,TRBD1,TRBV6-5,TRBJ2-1,TGTGCCAGCAGGGGGACAGGGAGGCATGAGCAGTTCTTC,CASRGTGRHEQFF
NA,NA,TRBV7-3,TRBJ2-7,TGTGCCAGCAGTTCCCGCGCCTCCTACGAGCAGTACTTC,CASSSRASYEQYF
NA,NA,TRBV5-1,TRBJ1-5,TGCGCCAGCAGCTTGAACCTCGGACAGCCTGATCAGCCCCAGCATTTT,CASSLNLGQPDQPQHF